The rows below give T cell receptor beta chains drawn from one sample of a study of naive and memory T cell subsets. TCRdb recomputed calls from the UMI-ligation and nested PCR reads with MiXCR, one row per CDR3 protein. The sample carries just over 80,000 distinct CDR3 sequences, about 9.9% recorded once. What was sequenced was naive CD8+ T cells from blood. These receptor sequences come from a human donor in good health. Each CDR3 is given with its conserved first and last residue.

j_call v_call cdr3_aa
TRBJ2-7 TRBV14 CASSPTGIITYEQYF
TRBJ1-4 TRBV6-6 CASSAARATNEKLFF
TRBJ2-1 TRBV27 CASSPYLTSGSGNEQFF
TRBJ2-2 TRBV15 CATSRDRGLGGELFF
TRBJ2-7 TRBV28 CASRDIYEQYF
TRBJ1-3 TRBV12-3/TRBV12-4 CASTPAEVIPSSGNTIYF
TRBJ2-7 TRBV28 CASSQTGEFEQYF
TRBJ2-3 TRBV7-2 CASSLVTSGSTDTQYF
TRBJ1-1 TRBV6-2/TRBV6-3 CASRGAGTEAFF
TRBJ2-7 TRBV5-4 CASSSETSGIYEQYF
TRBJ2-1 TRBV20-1 CSARDWASGSYYSSYNEQFF
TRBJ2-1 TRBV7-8 CASSIPGSQSSYNEQFF
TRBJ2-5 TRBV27 CASRGLAGWVQETQYF
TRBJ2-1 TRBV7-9 CASSLGLAGYNEQFF
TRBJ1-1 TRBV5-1 CASSLGFRGGNTEAFF
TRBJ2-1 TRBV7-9 CASSLVDPEQFF
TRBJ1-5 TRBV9 CASSVGGQKNQPQHF
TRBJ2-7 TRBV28 CASEARGTGSYEQYF
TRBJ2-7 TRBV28 CASRRGLAGMNAYEQYF
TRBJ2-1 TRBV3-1 CASSQAKDNYNEQFF
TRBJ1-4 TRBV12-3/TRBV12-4 CASSLGPGRWVFF
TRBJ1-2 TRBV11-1 CASSPSRDRAGDYGYTF
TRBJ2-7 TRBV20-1 CSARDPVSATYEQYF
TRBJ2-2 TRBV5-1 CASSLVTELVGELFF
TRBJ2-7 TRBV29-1 CSVSTGREQYF
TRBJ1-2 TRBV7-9 CASSAGTVYGYTF
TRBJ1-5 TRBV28 CASSLWDASQPQHF
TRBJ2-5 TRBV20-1 CSARVKREGQETQYF
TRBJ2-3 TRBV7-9 CASSSNLAGYADTQYF
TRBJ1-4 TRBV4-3 CASSQDGPGSNEKLFF
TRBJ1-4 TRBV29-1 CSVEGREEKLFF
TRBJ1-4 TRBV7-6 CASSLGGGGEKLFF
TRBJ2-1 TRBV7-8 CASSRLRFDEQFF
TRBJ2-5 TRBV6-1 CASSEGPGGGRETQYF
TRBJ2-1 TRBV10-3 CAISELTEREQFF